This T cell receptor beta chain emerged from a study of chemoradiotherapy in HPV16-positive cancers. Whole-study context: Candidate HPV-specific clones and shared TCR motifs came from two HPV16-positive patients.

Libraries were prepared by immunoSEQ multiplex PCR; TCRdb keeps only in-frame clonotypes and omits some of them. The sample records fewer than 4,000 clones, around 83% being singletons. Samples were taken several times over chemoradiotherapy. As regards this clone: What it binds is unknown.

The CDR3 totals 16 residues. Trimming took off 0 bases at V and 0 bases at J, with 10 bases between the two ends. Germline V gene data show CDR1 as SGDLS and CDR2 as YYNGEE. Findings and caveats of the study: In HPV16-positive patients, HPV-responsive T-cell expansion tracked better recurrence-free survival. Only two HPV16-positive patients supplied the functional HPV-specificity definition.

J is TRBJ2-1 and V is TRBV9; D is uncertain. The sequence was obtained from a human donor with HPV-associated anogenital cancer. The starting material was tumor tissue, obtained from a patient who underwent chemoradiotherapy. CDR3: CASSVVAASSYNEQFF. For the CDR3, the DNA is TGTGCCAGCAGCGTAGTGGCAGCGAGCTCCTACAATGAGCAGTTCTTC.